Listed here is a single T cell receptor beta chain. The antigen remains unidentified. The germline V gene has CDR1 MNHEY and CDR2 SVGAGI. CDR3 size: 14 residues. Trimming removed 2 bases at V and 7 bases at J, with 12 bases between. This sample was taken from a study of T cells after yellow fever vaccination. Overall study findings and caveats: Most clones from primary vaccination resurfaced after the booster (roughly 96% CD4, over 85% CD8). Secondary responses were weaker yet peaked faster, day 5 versus 15.

For TCR, cDNA came from 5'RACE template switching, which added a universal primer site and UMIs. TCRdb used MiXCR to reprocess the 5' RACE reads, holding one entry per CDR3 protein. The sample records 620,000 or so distinct CDR3 sequences, around 16% being singletons. The rearrangement joins TRBV6-5 to TRBJ1-5, with D unclear. The sample consisted of PBMCs, taken around 5 days after the first yellow fever vaccination. The clonotype was recovered from a man between 18 and 35 years old who received the YFV17D yellow fever vaccine. This CDR3 is CASSYTAVGQPQHF. CDR3 in DNA: TGTGCCAGCAGTTACACCGCCGTGGGGCAGCCCCAGCATTTT.